This TCR beta chain was identified during a study of blood T cell repertoires in COVID-19. Participants spanned ages roughly 18 to 90 years and resided in about two dozen US areas. Participants' own reports of clinical history determined their cohort assignment. The CDR3 has 15 residues. V lost 1 base and J 3 bases, leaving 10 bases between the germline ends. Germline CDR1 LNHDA, CDR2 SQIVND (reference sequence). Libraries were prepared by immunoSEQ multiplex PCR; TCRdb keeps only in-frame clonotypes and omits some of them. The table has about 240,000 clones, roughly 90% seen once. This rearrangement joins TRBV19 to TRBJ2-1, with D possibly TRBD1 on 6 matching bases. Input material: PBMCs or T cells enriched from blood (not recorded which). The sequence derives from a man in his forties who had recovered from COVID-19. The CDR3 reads CASSIGNRVYNEQFF. The CDR3 DNA sequence: TGTGCCAGTAGTATAGGGAACAGGGTCTACAATGAGCAGTTCTTC.